The 24 T cell receptor beta chains reported below all come from one sample, sequenced in a study of vaccination effects on CD4 cells after COVID-19. Viral peptide pools were used in the ViraFEST assay to expand antigen-specific CD4+ T cells, and sequencing came afterward. Culturing for nine to ten days preceded CD4+ T cell isolation. None of the vaccinated had previously contracted SARS-CoV-2, and their nucleocapsid antibodies tested negative. These receptors' targets are unknown. The protocol was immunoSEQ multiplex PCR, while the TCRdb copy is restricted to in-frame clones and leaves out a portion. The sample lists tens of thousands of clones; less than 85% were seen once. Sequenced material: CD4+ T cells from PBMCs cultured with HCoV-NL63 spike peptides, taken before COVID-19 vaccination. The receptors were sampled from a human donor who received a COVID-19 vaccine.

This clone turned up a few times. The gene calls are TRBV27 and TRBJ1-1; D gene uncertain. Germline V lookup: CDR1 MNHEY, CDR2 SMNVEV (reference sequence). V dropped 1 base and J dropped 6 bases, with 9 bases sitting between them. This CDR3 has 13 residues. The CDR3 sequence: CASSLYVASEAFF. In DNA form, the CDR3 reads TGTGCCAGCAGTTTATATGTGGCCTCTGAAGCTTTCTTT.

The gene calls are TRBV6-5 and TRBJ1-6; 9 bases line up with TRBD1. The CDR3 runs to 15 residues. Germline trimming cut 5 bases from V and 7 bases from J; bases unmatched to any gene: 6. Per the germline V gene, CDR1 is MNHEY and CDR2 is SVGAGI. The CDR3: CASSHRDRANSPLHF. The DNA of the CDR3 is TGTGCCAGCAGTCACAGGGACAGGGCCAATTCACCCCTCCACTTT.

This rearrangement joins TRBV10-3 to TRBJ1-3; D remains unclear. V was cut by 6 bases and J by 0 bases, with 6 bases left in between. Germline-derived CDR1 and CDR2 are ENHRY and SYGVKD. The CDR3 sequence is 13 residues long. DNA of the CDR3: TGTGCCATCAGGGGAAACTCTGGAAACACCATATATTTT. It is translated as CAIRGNSGNTIYF.

This chain uses TRBV6-2 or TRBV6-3 with TRBJ2-2; 10 bases match TRBD1. The CDR3 covers 15 residues. Trimming at V came to 2 bases and at J to 6 bases, leaving 3 bases not matched to a gene. Germline CDR1 reads MNHEY; CDR2 reads SVGEGT. CDR3 in amino acids: CASSYGGTGAGELFF. CDR3 in DNA: TGTGCCAGCAGTTACGGCGGGACAGGGGCCGGGGAGCTGTTTTTT.

This chain joins TRBV6-1 and TRBJ2-6; D remains ambiguous. CDR1 MNHNS and CDR2 SASEGT come from the germline V gene. The CDR3 covers 15 residues. Trimming removed 6 bases at V and 0 bases at J, with 9 bases between. This CDR3 reads CASRARSSGANVLTF. DNA of the CDR3: TGTGCCAGCAGGGCCCGTAGCTCTGGGGCCAACGTCCTGACTTTC.

The V and J genes are TRBV30 and TRBJ1-5; maybe TRBD1 (5 bases). This CDR3 is 13 amino acids long. Germline CDR1 reads GTSNPN; CDR2 reads SVGIG (reference sequence). Trimming cost V 2 bases and J 3 bases, with 8 bases left between them. DNA of the CDR3: TGTGCCTGGAGTCAGGGTGACAATCAGCCCCAGCATTTT. It encodes CAWSQGDNQPQHF.

The chain uses TRBV14 and TRBJ2-6, with D unclear. Germline V CDR1 and CDR2: SGHDN, FVKESK. CDR3 length equals 15 residues. V lost 4 bases and J 0 bases, leaving 7 bases between the germline ends. The CDR3 spells CASSRGVSGANVLTF. CDR3 nucleotide sequence: TGTGCCAGCAGCCGTGGAGTCTCTGGGGCCAACGTCCTGACTTTC.

The chain has TRBV6-2 or TRBV6-3 and TRBJ2-7; a possible D gene is TRBD2 (6 bases). The V end was cut by 5 bases, the J end by 2 bases, with 16 bases between. Germline-derived CDR1 and CDR2 are MNHEY and SVGEGT. The CDR3 contains 15 residues. Written as DNA, the CDR3 is TGTGCCAGCAGTCCCCGGGGGACTCCACCCTACGAGCAGTACGTC. Amino acids: CASSPRGTPPYEQYV.

Here the CDR3 reads CASSNRGGREKLFF. The CDR3 nucleotides read TGTGCCAGTAGTAACAGGGGGGGACGGGAAAAACTGTTTTTT. The gene calls are TRBV19 and TRBJ1-4; TRBD1 agrees at 8 bases. The CDR3 is made up of 14 amino acids. Germline V CDR1 and CDR2: LNHDA, SQIVND (reference sequence). J was trimmed by 8 bases and V by 4 bases; bases with no gene match: 6.

This clone was detected a few times. This sequence joins TRBV7-3 and TRBJ2-4; D remains unclear. CDR1 SGHTA and CDR2 FQGTGA come from the germline V gene. V was trimmed by 2 bases and J by 4 bases, leaving 6 bases between them. The CDR3 length is 13 residues. Here the CDR3 DNA reads TGTGCCAGCAGCTTAGGGCCAAAAAACATTCAGTACTTC. The encoded protein is CASSLGPKNIQYF.

The rearrangement joins TRBV5-1 to TRBJ1-5; D perhaps matches TRBD1 (5 bases). The CDR3 totals 14 residues. Germline V gene lookup returns CDR1 SGHRS and CDR2 YFSETQ. V was pared by 3 bases and J by 2 bases, with 9 bases between. For the CDR3, the DNA is TGCGCCAGCAGCTGGTTGGGGGGCAATCAGCCCCAGCATTTT. Protein sequence: CASSWLGGNQPQHF. The variable domain in full, completed from reference TRBV5-1 and TRBJ1-5, reads KAGVTQTPRYLIKTRGQQVTLSCSPISGHRSVSWYQQTPGQGLQFLFEYFSETQRNKGNFPGRFSGRQFSNSRSEMNVSTLELGDSALYLCASSWLGGNQPQHFGDGTRLSIL.

The CDR3: CASSSRQGAHEQYV. In DNA form, the CDR3 reads TGTGCCAGCAGTTCAAGACAGGGGGCCCACGAGCAGTACGTC. V is TRBV6-6 and J is TRBJ2-7; 10 bases are shared with TRBD1. The CDR3 is made up of 14 amino acids. The germline V gene encodes CDR1 MNHNY and CDR2 SVGAGI (reference sequence). V lost 4 bases and J lost 5; bases outside the gene matches: 5.

The V call is TRBV7-2, the J call TRBJ1-1; 7 positions match TRBD1. V lost 5 bases to trimming and J lost 10 bases; unmatched junction nucleotides: 10. Germline V lookup: CDR1 SGHTA, CDR2 FQGNSA. The CDR3 runs 13 residues. CDR3 sequence: CASSQQVRDRAFF. CDR3 nucleotide sequence: TGTGCCAGCAGCCAACAGGTCCGGGACAGAGCTTTCTTT.

This sequence joins TRBV29-1 and TRBJ2-5, with 8 bases matching TRBD1. CDR3 length: 12 amino acids. V lost 7 bases, J lost 5 bases, and 6 bases stayed unmatched. CDR1 SQVTM and CDR2 ANQGSEA come from the germline V gene. In DNA, the CDR3 is TGCAGCGGAAAACAGGGGGAGGAGACCCAGTACTTC. Amino acids: CSGKQGEETQYF.

The chain is built from TRBV6-5 and TRBJ2-3; possibly TRBD1 for D (5 bases). The CDR3 has 14 residues. V dropped 5 bases and J dropped 4 bases, with 13 bases sitting between them. Germline lookup yields CDR1 MNHEY and CDR2 SVGAGI. The CDR3 here is CASSTFQGSDTQYF. CDR3 nucleotides: TGTGCCAGCAGTACCTTCCAGGGATCAGATACGCAGTATTTT.

The chain combines TRBV6-6 with TRBJ1-3, with D possibly being TRBD1 (5 bases). Germline assignment: CDR1 MNHNY and CDR2 SVGAGI (reference sequence). V was cut by 5 bases and J by 0 bases, with 11 bases left in between. This CDR3 has 15 residues. The CDR3 loop is CASSIGTDSGNTIYF. CDR3 sequence (DNA): TGTGCCAGCAGTATCGGGACGGACTCTGGAAACACCATATATTTT.

The J gene is TRBJ2-1, the V gene TRBV7-2; TRBD1 matches 7 bases. With V trimmed by 4 bases and J by 8 bases, 8 bases remained unmatched. The germline V gene encodes CDR1 SGHTA and CDR2 FQGNSA. The CDR3 has 14 amino acids. This CDR3 reads CASSSRGLRDEQFF. The CDR3 coding sequence is TGTGCCAGCAGCTCAAGGGGGCTTCGAGATGAGCAGTTCTTC.

The chain uses TRBV10-3 and TRBJ2-1; tentatively, D is TRBD1 (6 bases). V gave up 10 bases and J gave up 0 bases, with 10 bases separating them. The CDR3 contains 13 residues. The germline V gene has CDR1 ENHRY and CDR2 SYGVKD. CDR3 coding DNA: TGTGCCACTCAGGGGAGCTCCTACAATGAGCAGTTCTTC. Residues: CATQGSSYNEQFF.

This clone was counted between two and nine times. This chain links TRBV5-1 with TRBJ2-6; D uncertain. Germline V gene lookup returns CDR1 SGHRS and CDR2 YFSETQ. The length of the CDR3 is 14 residues. The V end was cut by 0 bases, the J end by 2 bases, with 3 bases between. The CDR3 region has the DNA TGCGCCAGCAGCTTGGACACTGGGGCCAACGTCCTGACTTTC. As protein: CASSLDTGANVLTF.

With regard to this clone: Relative to the germline gene, one junction end is altered; a read error may explain this. This rearrangement joins TRBV6-1 to TRBJ1-2; D is perhaps TRBD1 (5 bases). This CDR3 spans 16 amino acids. CDR1 is MNHNS and CDR2 is SASEGT in the germline V gene. The CDR3 DNA reads as TGTGCCAGCAGTGAAAATTTTTTGGTGATCGGGGCGAAGATTGTTTTC. Protein sequence: CASSENFLVIGAKIVF.

The CDR3 DNA reads as TGTGCCAGCACCCTTAAGAGGACAGGGGGGAATGAAGCTTTCTTT. Encoded protein: CASTLKRTGGNEAFF. This chain uses TRBV5-4 with TRBJ1-1; 10 nucleotides match TRBD1. J gave up 7 bases and V 6 bases, and 12 bases lay outside the gene matches. The CDR3 contains 15 residues. CDR1 and CDR2 from the germline V gene are SGHNT and YYREEE (reference sequence).

The CDR3 loop is CASSFPQGGGETQYF. DNA for the CDR3: TGTGCCAGCAGCTTCCCACAGGGCGGGGGAGAGACCCAGTACTTC. The chain recombines TRBV6-5 with TRBJ2-5, with a possible D match to TRBD2 (7 bases). This CDR3 has 15 residues. V was shortened by 6 bases and J by 4 bases, with 18 bases between the two germline ends. The germline V gene encodes CDR1 MNHEY and CDR2 SVGAGI.

V and J are TRBV7-9 and TRBJ1-2; the D gene is possibly TRBD1 (5 bases). V was pared by 2 bases and J by 7 bases, with 14 bases between. From germline, CDR1 is SEHNR and CDR2 FQNEAQ (reference sequence). CDR3 length: 14 amino acids. The CDR3 DNA sequence: TGTGCCAGCAGCTTACAGTCCGGGGCGCGTGGCTACACCTTC. It is translated as CASSLQSGARGYTF. Filled out from reference TRBV7-9 and TRBJ1-2, the complete variable domain reads DTGVSQNPRHKITKRGQNVTFRCDPISEHNRLYWYRQTLGQGPEFLTYFQNEAQLEKSRLLSDRFSAERPKGSFSTLEIQRTEQGDSAMYLCASSLQSGARGYTFGSGTRLTVV.

The chain combines TRBV7-9 with TRBJ2-5, with TRBD1 as a possible D gene (6 bases). The V gene's germline CDR1 is SEHNR and CDR2 FQNEAQ (reference sequence). Trimming pared 5 bases from V and 2 bases from J, leaving 9 bases between. CDR3 length: 13 residues. The CDR3 DNA is TGTGCCAGCAGCCGGGGACAACAAGAGACCCAGTACTTC. Translated: CASSRGQQETQYF. Full variable domain (rest looked up from reference TRBV7-9 and TRBJ2-5): DTGVSQNPRHKITKRGQNVTFRCDPISEHNRLYWYRQTLGQGPEFLTYFQNEAQLEKSRLLSDRFSAERPKGSFSTLEIQRTEQGDSAMYLCASSRGQQETQYFGPGTRLLVL.